These 13 T cell receptor beta chains share one sample of origin, sequenced in a study of chemoradiotherapy in HPV16-positive cancers. Repertoires were generated with immunoSEQ multiplex PCR, while TCRdb's copy carries only in-frame clones and drops some. The top ten clones hold around 4.9% of a sample with approximately 20,000 clones, around 86% of them seen once. The starting material was blood, obtained from a patient who underwent chemoradiotherapy. All receptors come from a human donor with HPV-associated anogenital cancer.

This chain joins TRBV5-8 and TRBJ2-2; D not certain. Germline lookup yields CDR1 SGHTS and CDR2 YDEGEE. Trimming took off 3 bases at V and 4 bases at J, with 7 bases between the two ends. The CDR3 is made up of 13 amino acids. Here the CDR3 DNA reads TGTGCCAGCAGCTGGACCCCCACCGGGGAGCTGTTTTTT. Protein: CASSWTPTGELFF.

The rearrangement joins TRBV7-9 to TRBJ1-3, with 7 bases matching TRBD1. V was pared by 4 bases and J by 3 bases, with 6 bases of the junction left unmatched. CDR3 size: 15 residues. Per germline, CDR1 SEHNR and CDR2 FQNEAQ (reference sequence). CDR3 sequence (DNA): TGTGCCAGCAGCTGGGCCAGGGGGGTTGGAAACACCATATATTTT. Protein: CASSWARGVGNTIYF.

This clone was recorded a few times. The chain joins TRBV7-9 to TRBJ2-7, with D perhaps TRBD1 (6 bases). The CDR3 totals 16 residues. The V end lost 5 bases, the J end lost 2 bases, and 19 bases lay between the germline ends. CDR1 and CDR2 (germline): SEHNR, FQNEAQ (reference sequence). The CDR3: CASSPPRDISPYEQYF. CDR3 bases: TGTGCCAGCAGCCCCCCTCGGGACATCTCCCCCTACGAGCAGTACTTC.

This chain connects TRBV18 to TRBJ2-5; D is unclear. V dropped 1 base and J dropped 4 bases, with 16 bases sitting between them. The germline gives CDR1 KGHSH, CDR2 LQKENI. The CDR3 length is 16 residues. The CDR3 coding sequence is TGTGCCAGCTCACCACTGGGGTCGGGTTCCCTAGAGACCCAGTACTTC. Translation gives CASSPLGSGSLETQYF.

The gene calls are TRBV2 and TRBJ2-7; 7 nucleotides line up with TRBD1. Germline V gives CDR1 SNHLY, CDR2 FYNNEI. The CDR3 length is 14 residues. J was trimmed by 0 bases and V by 2 bases; bases with no gene match: 1. The CDR3, as DNA: TGTGCCAGCAGTGAAAGGGACAGCTCCTACGAGCAGTACTTC. Translating it yields CASSERDSSYEQYF.

The chain is built from TRBV10-1 and TRBJ2-7; no firm D call. Trimming took 3 bases from V and 3 from J, leaving 18 bases between them. The CDR3 loop spans 16 amino acids. Germline assignment: CDR1 WNHNN and CDR2 SYGVQD (reference sequence). CDR3 nucleotides: TGCGCCAGCAGTGAAGTGCGAGGTGGTGGTGGCTACGAGCAGTACTTC. As protein: CASSEVRGGGGYEQYF.

The chain combines TRBV4-3 with TRBJ2-2, with D unclear. The CDR3 has 14 residues. Trimming shortened V by 1 base and J by 6 bases, and 9 bases separated the two germline ends. Looked up from germline, CDR1 is LGHNA and CDR2 is YSLEER. CDR3 sequence: CASSQGFNSGELFF. DNA of the CDR3: TGCGCCAGCAGCCAAGGATTTAATTCCGGGGAGCTGTTTTTT.

With regard to this clone: The germline gene is not matched at one end of the junction; a read error may be the cause. V is TRBV7-6 and J is TRBJ1-3, with TRBD1 as a possible D gene (6 bases). CDR3 length: 14 residues. CDR1 is SGHVS, CDR2 FNYEAQ, per germline. CDR3 in amino acids: CASSLAGSRGHLLF. Written as DNA, the CDR3 is TGTGCCAGCAGCTTAGCTGGATCGAGGGGACACCTCCTTTTT.

A word on this clone: Sequence at one end of the junction differs from germline and may be a read error. This chain joins TRBV7-7 and TRBJ2-1; 9 nucleotides align to TRBD2. Germline V CDR1 and CDR2: SSHAT, FNYEAQ (reference sequence). The CDR3 has 15 amino acids. In nucleotides, the CDR3 is TGTGCTAGCAGCCCTGTTGCGGGAGGGCAGGGTGAGCAGTTCTTC. Amino acids: CASSPVAGGQGEQFF.

The chain combines TRBV6-5 with TRBJ2-3; no definite D call. V lost 0 bases to trimming and J lost 4 bases, with 11 bases between them. This CDR3 contains 15 residues. Germline-derived CDR1 and CDR2 are MNHEY and SVGAGI. In DNA form, the CDR3 reads TGTGCCAGCAGTTACTCGGGAACCCGAGCAGATACGCAGTATTTT. Translated: CASSYSGTRADTQYF.

This clone has only one observation. The chain carries TRBV2 and TRBJ1-5, with a possible D match to TRBD1 (5 bases). The germline V and J ends were trimmed by 7 bases and 3 bases, with 19 bases remaining between them. Germline V gene data show CDR1 as SNHLY and CDR2 as FYNNEI. The CDR3 loop spans 16 amino acids. The CDR3 coding sequence is TGTGCCAGCAAAGGGGAGGCACAGCTGTTCAATCAGCCCCAGCATTTT. Its translation is CASKGEAQLFNQPQHF. Full variable domain (remainder filled in from reference TRBV2 and TRBJ1-5): EPEVTQTPSHQVTQMGQEVILRCVPISNHLYFYWYRQILGQKVEFLVSFYNNEISEKSEIFDDQFSVERPDGSNFTLKIRSTKLEDSAMYFCASKGEAQLFNQPQHFGDGTRLSIL.

This clone was observed a single time. V and J are TRBV7-2 and TRBJ1-2, with TRBD1 matching over 9 bases. This CDR3 is built from 13 residues. Germline lookup yields CDR1 SGHTA and CDR2 FQGNSA. The J segment lost 8 bases and the V segment lost 6 bases, leaving 7 bases of the junction unmatched. DNA of the CDR3: TGTGCCAGCAGGAAGGACAGGGGAGTCGGCTACACCTTC. This codes for CASRKDRGVGYTF.

The gene calls are TRBV6-5 and TRBJ2-3, with D perhaps matching TRBD2 (5 bases). The length of the CDR3 is 13 residues. The V end lost 7 bases, the J end lost 0 bases, and 8 bases lay between the germline ends. The germline CDR1 and CDR2 sequences are MNHEY and SVGAGI. The CDR3 loop is CASKAVSTDTQYF. CDR3 bases: TGTGCCAGCAAAGCGGTTAGCACAGATACGCAGTATTTT.